A single sample gave rise to the 24 T cell receptor beta chains below, sequenced in a study of blood T cell repertoires in COVID-19. Assay: immunoSEQ multiplex PCR; the TCRdb copy retains only in-frame clones and omits some. The table lists 85,000 to 110,000 clones, roughly 87% of them singletons, with under 8% in the top ten. Sample: peripheral blood. The source of these receptors is a human donor in a cohort sampled during active COVID-19.

This chain links TRBV5-6 with TRBJ2-1, with 8 bases aligning to TRBD1. This CDR3 spans 12 amino acids. The ends lost 4 bases at V and 14 bases at J; junction bases unmatched: 8. Germline CDR1 SGHDT, CDR2 YYEEEE. The CDR3 is CASSSTGGFEFF. CDR3 DNA sequence: TGTGCCAGCAGCAGCACAGGGGGTTTTGAGTTCTTC.

V and J are TRBV27 and TRBJ2-7; 10 nucleotides align to TRBD1. The CDR3 covers 14 residues. After removal of 5 bases from V and 2 bases from J, the junction contained 3 bases not matched to a gene. The germline CDR1 and CDR2 sequences are MNHEY and SMNVEV (reference sequence). The CDR3 bases are TGTGCCAGCAGTACCGGGACAGGGGCCTACGAGCAGTACTTC. As protein: CASSTGTGAYEQYF.

The genes are TRBV3-1 (or the pseudogene TRBV3-2) and TRBJ1-2; D not certain. V lost 1 base and J lost 2, with 8 bases in between. CDR1 and CDR2 (germline): LGHDT, YNNKEL (reference sequence). This CDR3 spans 14 amino acids. This CDR3 is CASSQGTGNYGYTF. The CDR3 DNA reads TGTGCCAGCAGCCAAGGTACGGGGAACTATGGCTACACCTTC.

The V gene is TRBV28, the J gene TRBJ2-1; D gene uncertain. The CDR3 runs to 16 residues. The germline V and J ends were trimmed by 1 base and 5 bases, with 15 bases remaining between them. In germline, CDR1 is MDHEN, CDR2 SYDVKM. The DNA for the CDR3 is TGTGCCAGCAGTTTATTATTTTTCTGGAGCCACAATGAGCAGTTCTTC. This sequence encodes CASSLLFFWSHNEQFF.

This sequence joins TRBV20-1 and TRBJ2-7; possibly TRBD2 for D (6 bases). V was cut by 3 bases and J by 5 bases, with 14 bases left in between. CDR1 is DFQATT, CDR2 SNEGSKA, per germline (reference sequence). This CDR3 is built from 13 residues. CDR3 in amino acids: CSASQLALNEQYF. CDR3 DNA: TGCAGTGCTAGTCAACTAGCTCTCAACGAGCAGTACTTC.

This rearrangement joins TRBV5-6 to TRBJ2-3; D unclear. Trimming took 3 bases from V and 4 from J, leaving 9 bases between them. The CDR3 consists of 13 residues. Germline V lookup: CDR1 SGHDT, CDR2 YYEEEE. The CDR3 reads CASSYTISDTQYF. For the CDR3, the DNA is TGTGCCAGCAGCTACACAATTTCAGATACGCAGTATTTT.

The J gene is TRBJ1-1, the V gene TRBV7-9; TRBD1 matches 8 bases. Germline V gives CDR1 SEHNR, CDR2 FQNEAQ (reference sequence). The CDR3 is 13 amino acids. The V segment lost 5 bases and the J segment 4 bases; nucleotides outside the gene matches: 3. The CDR3 bases are TGTGCCAGCAGCCCCACAGGGGGCACTGAAGCTTTCTTT. Protein sequence: CASSPTGGTEAFF.

This clone was recorded once. The chain recombines TRBV10-3 with TRBJ2-7, with a tentative D call TRBD2 (6 bases). Germline V gene sequence: CDR1 ENHRY, CDR2 SYGVKD. This CDR3 spans 13 amino acids. The V and J ends lost 6 bases and 0 bases respectively, with 9 bases between them. The CDR3 nucleotides are TGTGCCATCAGATCCGGGGGCTCCTACGAGCAGTACTTC. Translating gives CAIRSGGSYEQYF.

The chain has TRBV24-1 and TRBJ2-1, with D unresolved. V was shortened by 5 bases and J by 4 bases, with 8 bases between the two germline ends. Germline CDR1 KGHDR, CDR2 SFDVKD. The length of the CDR3 is 13 residues. The CDR3 DNA sequence: TGTGCCACCAGTGCTGAGTTATACAATGAGCAGTTCTTC. As protein: CATSAELYNEQFF.

The table lists this clone with a few counts. The chain is built from TRBV7-9 and TRBJ2-1, with 9 bases identical to TRBD1. From germline, CDR1 is SEHNR and CDR2 FQNEAQ (reference sequence). The CDR3 totals 15 residues. V was pared by 3 bases and J by 9 bases, with 9 bases of the junction left unmatched. The CDR3 coding sequence is TGTGCCAGCAGCTTCGGGACAGGGAATTTTGGTGAGCAGTTCTTC. It encodes CASSFGTGNFGEQFF. Full variable domain (rest looked up from reference TRBV7-9 and TRBJ2-1): DTGVSQNPRHKITKRGQNVTFRCDPISEHNRLYWYRQTLGQGPEFLTYFQNEAQLEKSRLLSDRFSAERPKGSFSTLEIQRTEQGDSAMYLCASSFGTGNFGEQFFGPGTRLTVL.

The gene calls are TRBV5-1 and TRBJ2-7, with D hard to call. The CDR3 extends over 12 amino acids. Germline V gene sequence: CDR1 SGHRS, CDR2 YFSETQ. V was pared by 2 bases and J by 5 bases, with 8 bases between. As DNA, the CDR3 is TGCGCCAGCAGCTTCGGAGAACACGAGCAGTACTTC. Translated: CASSFGEHEQYF.

The J gene is TRBJ2-7, the V gene TRBV6-5; possible D gene TRBD2, 5 bases. Per the germline V gene, CDR1 is MNHEY and CDR2 is SVGAGI. The CDR3 spans 13 residues. The ends were cut back, 7 bases at V and 6 bases at J, with 16 bases in the middle. CDR3 DNA: TGTGCCAGCACCCCGACTGCGGGCCGCGAGCAGTACTTC. This encodes CASTPTAGREQYF.

The chain couples TRBV10-2 to TRBJ2-3; a weak D match, TRBD2 (5 bases). Germline V gene lookup returns CDR1 WSHSY and CDR2 SAAADI. Trimming removed 11 bases at V and 4 bases at J, with 7 bases between. The CDR3 has 10 amino acids. The CDR3 sequence is CAAGADTQYF. CDR3 nucleotides: TGCGCCGCCGGGGCAGATACGCAGTATTTT.

V and J are TRBV5-1 and TRBJ2-1; D is unclear. This CDR3 has 14 amino acids. V gave up 0 bases and J gave up 3 bases, with 7 bases separating them. CDR1 SGHRS and CDR2 YFSETQ come from the germline V gene. CDR3 in DNA: TGCGCCAGCAGCTTGGAAAACGGCTACAATGAGCAGTTCTTC. Its translation is CASSLENGYNEQFF.

The chain employs TRBV2 and TRBJ2-5, with TRBD1 matching 10 bases. Germline V CDR1 and CDR2: SNHLY, FYNNEI. Trimming cost V 3 bases and J 3 bases; bases outside gene matches: 4. This CDR3 region has 15 residues. In DNA, the CDR3 is TGTGCCAGCAGTGAGGACAGGGGGAGTGAAGAGACCCAGTACTTC. Its protein product is CASSEDRGSEETQYF.

The chain recombines TRBV13 with TRBJ2-1; D call uncertain. This CDR3 has 13 residues. Trimming cost V 3 bases and J 7 bases, with 10 bases left between them. Per the germline V gene, CDR1 is PRHDT and CDR2 is FYEKMQ (reference sequence). DNA of the CDR3: TGTGCCAGCAGCTTTCTGACACGGAATGAGCAGTTCTTC. Translated: CASSFLTRNEQFF.

This clone was recorded only once. This sequence joins TRBV19 and TRBJ1-1; 7 bases are shared with TRBD1. The trim removed 6 bases at V and 4 bases at J, leaving 11 bases unmatched. Germline V gene data show CDR1 as LNHDA and CDR2 as SQIVND (reference sequence). The CDR3 has 15 amino acids. This CDR3 is CASRRTGGLGTEAFF. DNA of the CDR3: TGTGCCAGTAGACGGACAGGTGGTTTGGGCACTGAAGCTTTCTTT.

The J gene is TRBJ2-7, the V gene TRBV4-1; TRBD1 matches at 7 bases. Germline assignment: CDR1 MGHRA and CDR2 YSYEKL. V was pared by 1 base and J by 6 bases, with 9 bases of the junction left unmatched. This CDR3 spans 15 amino acids. The CDR3 protein is CASSQAPVQGPEQYF. CDR3 sequence (DNA): TGCGCCAGCAGCCAAGCCCCGGTACAGGGGCCCGAGCAGTACTTC.

The chain joins TRBV7-9 to TRBJ2-7; 9 nucleotides match TRBD2. The CDR3 has 14 residues. With V trimmed by 3 bases and J by 5 bases, 5 bases remained unmatched. The germline CDR1 and CDR2 sequences are SEHNR and FQNEAQ (reference sequence). Written as DNA, the CDR3 is TGTGCCAGCAGCTTCCGGGCGGGGGGGGACGAGCAGTACTTC. Its translation is CASSFRAGGDEQYF. The variable domain in full, completed from reference TRBV7-9 and TRBJ2-7, reads DTGVSQNPRHKITKRGQNVTFRCDPISEHNRLYWYRQTLGQGPEFLTYFQNEAQLEKSRLLSDRFSAERPKGSFSTLEIQRTEQGDSAMYLCASSFRAGGDEQYFGPGTRLTVT.

The gene calls are TRBV7-2 and TRBJ2-5; TRBD2 might be the D (5 bases). Germline CDR1 SGHTA, CDR2 FQGNSA. Trimming cost V 4 bases and J 2 bases, with 11 bases left between them. CDR3 length: 14 amino acids. CDR3 in amino acids: CASSSDLNQETQYF. CDR3 nucleotides: TGTGCCAGCAGCTCGGACTTAAATCAAGAGACCCAGTACTTC.

The chain is built from TRBV2 and TRBJ2-4; 7 bases agree with TRBD2. From germline, CDR1 is SNHLY and CDR2 FYNNEI. The CDR3 sequence is 15 residues long. The trim removed 3 bases at V and 0 bases at J, leaving 2 bases unmatched. This CDR3 reads CASSDEREAKNIQYF. CDR3 nucleotides: TGTGCCAGCAGTGACGAGCGGGAAGCCAAAAACATTCAGTACTTC.

This chain links TRBV7-8 with TRBJ2-5; 9 bases match TRBD1. J lost 0 bases, V lost 2 bases, and 7 bases had no gene match. CDR1 is SGHVS and CDR2 is FQNEAQ in the germline V gene. CDR3 size: 17 residues. The CDR3, as DNA: TGTGCCAGCAGCTTATTTACCGGGACAGGGTACCAAGAGACCCAGTACTTC. The encoded protein is CASSLFTGTGYQETQYF.

J is TRBJ2-1 and V is TRBV6-6, with 8 bases fitting TRBD2. The ends lost 4 bases at V and 8 bases at J; junction bases unmatched: 13. The CDR3 runs 16 residues. CDR1 MNHNY and CDR2 SVGAGI come from the germline V gene (reference sequence). CDR3 region: CASSSPETSEGDEQFF. Written as DNA, the CDR3 is TGTGCCAGCAGTTCTCCGGAGACTAGCGAGGGGGATGAGCAGTTCTTC.

The CDR3 sequence: CSVDSGSSYNEQFF. Written as DNA, the CDR3 is TGCAGCGTTGATAGCGGGAGCTCCTACAATGAGCAGTTCTTC. The chain carries TRBV29-1 and TRBJ2-1; 9 nucleotides align to TRBD2. The trim removed 3 bases at V and 0 bases at J, leaving 0 bases unmatched. The germline V gene has CDR1 SQVTM and CDR2 ANQGSEA. CDR3 length: 14 amino acids.